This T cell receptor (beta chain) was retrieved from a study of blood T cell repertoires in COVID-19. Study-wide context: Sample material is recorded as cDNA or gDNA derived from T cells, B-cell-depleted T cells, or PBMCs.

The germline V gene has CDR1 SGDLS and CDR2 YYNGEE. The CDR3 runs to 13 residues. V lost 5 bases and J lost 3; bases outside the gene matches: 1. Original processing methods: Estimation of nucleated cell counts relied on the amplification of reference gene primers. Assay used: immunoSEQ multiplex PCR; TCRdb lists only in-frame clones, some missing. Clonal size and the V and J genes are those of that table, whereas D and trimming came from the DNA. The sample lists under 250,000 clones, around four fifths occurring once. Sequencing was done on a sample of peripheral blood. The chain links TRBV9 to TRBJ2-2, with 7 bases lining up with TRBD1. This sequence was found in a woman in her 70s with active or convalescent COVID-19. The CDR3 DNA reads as TGTGCCAGCAGACAGGGGTACACCGGGGAGCTGTTTTTT. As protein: CASRQGYTGELFF.